The 26 T cell receptor beta chains below were found in one sample sequenced in a study of human T cells and chemical hapten exposure. Time point denoted: patch test 1, 2 weeks after DPC sensitization. Described treatment: therapeutic diphenylcyclopropenone sensitization with weekly scalp DPC. MiXCR was run by TCRdb on the RACE reads, yielding one entry per CDR3 protein. The repertoire consists of 340,000 or so distinct CDR3 sequences, with around 7% occurring once and the leading ten covering 8.4%. Sample: whole blood, taken in connection with sensitization to the hapten diphenylcyclopropenone (DPC). These receptors came from a woman younger than 35 with alopecia areata. Some clones in this sample may be carry-over from other donors' samples.

The genes are TRBV11-2 and TRBJ1-4; 8 bases align to TRBD1. Trimming took 5 bases from V and 7 from J; bases not matched to a gene: 9. CDR3 length equals 15 residues. Looked up from germline, CDR1 is SGHAT and CDR2 is FQNNGV. In DNA, the CDR3 is TGTGCCAGCAGCCCCCCGACAGGGGCCGGTGAAAAACTGTTTTTT. This encodes CASSPPTGAGEKLFF.

This clonotype has more than one count but fewer than ten. This chain links TRBV5-6 with TRBJ1-5, with 9 bases identical to TRBD1. From germline, CDR1 is SGHDT and CDR2 YYEEEE. With 0 bases clipped from V and 4 bases from J, the junction kept 2 bases outside the gene matches. The CDR3 spans 15 residues. In DNA, the CDR3 is TGTGCCAGCAGCTTGGCACAGGGGGCTAATCAGCCCCAGCATTTT. This codes for CASSLAQGANQPQHF.

The J gene is TRBJ1-2, the V gene TRBV10-3; TRBD1 agrees at 8 bases. Germline trimming cut 5 bases from V and 7 bases from J; bases unmatched to any gene: 6. The CDR3 runs to 13 residues. Germline CDR1 and CDR2: ENHRY and SYGVKD. CDR3 sequence: CAISPQGAVGYTF. CDR3 DNA sequence: TGTGCCATCAGTCCCCAGGGGGCAGTTGGCTACACCTTC.

The V call is TRBV6-2 or TRBV6-3, the J call TRBJ2-2, with 8 bases that match TRBD1. Trimming took 2 bases from V and 6 from J; bases not matched to a gene: 11. Germline V CDR1 and CDR2: MNHEY, SVGEGT. CDR3 length: 17 amino acids. The CDR3 bases are TGTGCCAGCAGTTACGGTAGACAGGGGACGGGCTCCGGGGAGCTGTTTTTT. The encoded protein is CASSYGRQGTGSGELFF.

The chain joins TRBV5-1 to TRBJ2-3; D unresolved. Germline V lookup: CDR1 SGHRS, CDR2 YFSETQ. This CDR3 is 14 amino acids long. Trimming cost V 1 base and J 7 bases, with 13 bases left between them. CDR3 region: CASSLSLSTYTQYF. CDR3 nucleotides: TGCGCCAGCAGCTTGAGCCTGTCCACCTATACGCAGTATTTT.

The table lists this clonotype with a few counts. The chain has TRBV27 and TRBJ1-1, with 8 bases identical to TRBD1. The CDR3 length is 11 residues. V was clipped by 6 bases and J by 11 bases; unmatched bases: 5. Germline CDR1 reads MNHEY; CDR2 reads SMNVEV (reference sequence). The CDR3 region has the DNA TGTGCCAGCAGAGGACAGGGTGCCGCTTTCTTT. This codes for CASRGQGAAFF.

This clonotype showed up many times. The V gene is TRBV10-3, the J gene TRBJ2-3; D unclear. With 1 base removed from V and 6 bases from J, the gap between germline ends came to 8 bases. This CDR3 contains 13 residues. Germline V gene data show CDR1 as ENHRY and CDR2 as SYGVKD. CDR3 DNA: TGTGCCATCAGTGAGTGGGCAGTCGATACGCAGTATTTT. Translated, it gives CAISEWAVDTQYF.

This clonotype was picked up a small number of times. The gene calls are TRBV7-9 and TRBJ2-7, with D maybe TRBD2 (6 bases). Germline-derived CDR1 and CDR2 are SEHNR and FQNEAQ (reference sequence). This CDR3 spans 16 amino acids. The V end was cut by 1 base, the J end by 2 bases, with 15 bases between. The CDR3 spells CASSLVGGEGPYEQYF. DNA of the CDR3: TGTGCCAGCAGCTTAGTGGGGGGAGAGGGACCCTACGAGCAGTACTTC.

This chain links TRBV14 with TRBJ2-2; D unclear. Trimming cost V 0 bases and J 10 bases, with 9 bases left between them. This CDR3 region has 13 residues. Germline-derived CDR1 and CDR2 are SGHDN and FVKESK. CDR3: CASSQDLGKELFF. The DNA of the CDR3 is TGTGCCAGCAGCCAAGATCTAGGGAAGGAGCTGTTTTTT.

The chain is built from TRBV5-1 and TRBJ2-7, with 10 bases fitting TRBD2. The junction had 3 bases not matched to a gene; V was cut back by 0 bases and J by 3 bases. This CDR3 spans 15 amino acids. Per germline, CDR1 SGHRS and CDR2 YFSETQ. The CDR3 bases are TGCGCCAGCAGCTTGGATAGCGGGGGGATCTACGAGCAGTACTTC. Protein: CASSLDSGGIYEQYF.

This clonotype appeared a few times. J is TRBJ2-3 and V is TRBV28, with 10 nucleotides matching TRBD1. After removal of 3 bases from V and 3 bases from J, the junction contained 3 bases not matched to a gene. Germline-derived CDR1 and CDR2 are MDHEN and SYDVKM. This CDR3 has 15 residues. CDR3: CASSFGTGETDTQYF. For the CDR3, the DNA is TGTGCCAGCAGTTTTGGGACAGGGGAGACAGATACGCAGTATTTT.

This clonotype was detected many times. This chain links TRBV10-3 with TRBJ2-3; D unclear. V was shortened by 7 bases and J by 3 bases, with 17 bases between the two germline ends. The CDR3 loop spans 15 amino acids. From germline, CDR1 is ENHRY and CDR2 SYGVKD. The CDR3 nucleotides are TGTGCCATCAATATCGGGTCTGAGGCTACAGATACGCAGTATTTT. Translating it yields CAINIGSEATDTQYF.

This clonotype was detected only a few times. The genes are TRBV7-9 and TRBJ1-2, with 9 nucleotides matching TRBD1. The CDR3 is 14 amino acids. Trimming at V came to 3 bases and at J to 7 bases, leaving 6 bases not matched to a gene. Per germline, CDR1 SEHNR and CDR2 FQNEAQ (reference sequence). The CDR3 region has the DNA TGTGCCAGCAGCTTCACCCCGGACAGGGGTGGCTACACCTTC. It is translated as CASSFTPDRGGYTF.

In this sample, this clonotype turned up a few times. This chain joins TRBV2 and TRBJ2-7; 9 bases match TRBD1. With V trimmed by 10 bases and J by 4 bases, 8 bases remained unmatched. The CDR3 spans 13 residues. From germline, CDR1 is SNHLY and CDR2 FYNNEI. DNA for the CDR3: TGTGCCACCAGACAGGGGGTATTGTACGAGCAGTACTTC. Translated, it gives CATRQGVLYEQYF.

In this sample, this clonotype turned up many times. V is TRBV9 and J is TRBJ2-7; a weak D match, TRBD1 (7 bases). V lost 0 bases to trimming and J lost 6 bases, with 13 bases between them. Germline V gene data show CDR1 as SGDLS and CDR2 as YYNGEE. The CDR3 covers 14 residues. The CDR3 reads CASSVAAGGGEQYF. The CDR3 region has the DNA TGTGCCAGCAGCGTAGCGGCAGGGGGAGGCGAGCAGTACTTC.

The chain is built from TRBV7-9 and TRBJ1-1, with D unresolved. Germline assignment: CDR1 SEHNR and CDR2 FQNEAQ (reference sequence). Trimming pared 2 bases from V and 8 bases from J, leaving 12 bases between. The CDR3 has 13 amino acids. The CDR3 region has the DNA TGTGCCAGCAGCTTATTGGAGAGACAAGAAGCTTTCTTT. This gives the protein CASSLLERQEAFF.

V gene TRBV9 combines with J gene TRBJ1-1; D call uncertain. Germline CDR1 is SGDLS and CDR2 is YYNGEE. The CDR3 extends over 13 amino acids. Between the trimmed V and J ends, which lost 0 bases and 7 bases, there was a span of 10 bases. DNA for the CDR3: TGTGCCAGCAGCGTAGCAGGAGAACGTGAAGCTTTCTTT. It specifies CASSVAGEREAFF. The variable domain in full, completed from reference TRBV9 and TRBJ1-1, reads DSGVTQTPKHLITATGQRVTLRCSPRSGDLSVYWYQQSLDQGLQFLIQYYNGEERAKGNILERFSAQQFPDLHSELNLSSLELGDSALYFCASSVAGEREAFFGQGTRLTVV.

V gene TRBV19 combines with J gene TRBJ2-7; TRBD1 agrees at 9 bases. The CDR3 sequence is 15 residues long. CDR1 is LNHDA, CDR2 SQIVND, per germline (reference sequence). V trimming: 5 bases; J trimming: 4 bases; junction bases outside the gene matches: 9. CDR3 protein: CASSEPGQGLYEQYF. The DNA for the CDR3 is TGTGCCAGTAGTGAACCGGGACAGGGATTATACGAGCAGTACTTC. Complete variable domain (other parts from reference TRBV19 and TRBJ2-7): DGGITQSPKYLFRKEGQNVTLSCEQNLNHDAMYWYRQDPGQGLRLIYYSQIVNDFQKGDIAEGYSVSREKKESFPLTVTSAQKNPTAFYLCASSEPGQGLYEQYFGPGTRLTVT.

This clonotype showed up many times. The chain recombines TRBV7-6 with TRBJ2-3; TRBD1 might be the D (5 bases). This CDR3 region has 17 residues. The ends were cut back, 1 base at V and 5 bases at J, with 19 bases in the middle. The V gene's germline CDR1 is SGHVS and CDR2 FNYEAQ. The CDR3 coding sequence is TGTGCCAGCAGCTTAGACCACAAGGGGCGAAACTTAGATACGCAGTATTTT. It translates to CASSLDHKGRNLDTQYF.

This chain joins TRBV6-5 and TRBJ2-3, with D possibly matching TRBD2 (6 bases). Germline CDR1 is MNHEY and CDR2 is SVGAGI. This CDR3 is 13 amino acids long. Trimming removed 8 bases at V and 4 bases at J, with 13 bases between. CDR3 amino acids: CASGPSSADTQYF. For the CDR3, the DNA is TGTGCCAGCGGCCCCTCTAGCGCAGATACGCAGTATTTT.

This clonotype was recorded many times. This chain links TRBV5-1 with TRBJ2-3; 7 bases match TRBD2. The CDR3 sequence is 17 residues long. Germline trimming cut 3 bases from V and 1 base from J; bases unmatched to any gene: 11. Germline V gives CDR1 SGHRS, CDR2 YFSETQ. The CDR3 reads CASSSLAVSIGTDTQYF. The CDR3 DNA follows: TGCGCCAGCAGCTCCCTAGCGGTCTCGATTGGCACAGATACGCAGTATTTT.

This clonotype was found many times. The chain combines TRBV5-1 with TRBJ1-1; D perhaps matches TRBD1 (6 bases). Germline CDR1 reads SGHRS; CDR2 reads YFSETQ. Trimming took off 4 bases at V and 4 bases at J, with 11 bases between the two ends. CDR3 length: 13 residues. The CDR3 spells CASSPGAGTEAFF. CDR3 in DNA: TGCGCCAGCAGCCCAGGGGCGGGCACTGAAGCTTTCTTT.

This clonotype was found a few times. In DNA form, the CDR3 reads TGCAGCGTTAGGGCGGACAGGGCGAACACTGAAGCTTTCTTT. It is translated as CSVRADRANTEAFF. The chain combines TRBV29-1 with TRBJ1-1, with 8 bases fitting TRBD1. The germline V gene encodes CDR1 SQVTM and CDR2 ANQGSEA. The CDR3 consists of 14 residues. V was pared by 5 bases and J by 1 base, with 6 bases of the junction left unmatched.

This clonotype came up many times. The rearrangement uses TRBV25-1 and TRBJ2-1; possibly TRBD1 for D (6 bases). The germline V and J ends were trimmed by 1 base and 5 bases, with 9 bases remaining between them. Germline V gene data show CDR1 as MGHDK and CDR2 as SYGVNS. The CDR3 runs 14 residues. In DNA form, the CDR3 reads TGTGCCAGCAGTGAATTCACAGGGAACAATGAGCAGTTCTTC. This sequence encodes CASSEFTGNNEQFF.

This clonotype has more than one count but fewer than ten. The gene calls are TRBV21-1 and TRBJ2-2; TRBD2 is the table's D call, not checked against the DNA. TRBV21-1 is a pseudogene segment. The length of the CDR3 is 18 residues. CDR3 residues: CASSKVLAGGRSTGELFF. The CDR3 bases are TGTGCCAGCAGCAAAGTCCTAGCGGGGGGGCGAAGCACCGGGGAGCTGTTTTTT.

This chain joins TRBV12-3 or TRBV12-4 and TRBJ2-4, with D unresolved. CDR3 length: 11 residues. Trimming removed 5 bases from V and 10 bases from J, with 9 bases in between. The CDR3 spells CASSVGPIQYF. CDR3 sequence (DNA): TGTGCCAGCAGTGTCGGACCTATTCAGTACTTC.